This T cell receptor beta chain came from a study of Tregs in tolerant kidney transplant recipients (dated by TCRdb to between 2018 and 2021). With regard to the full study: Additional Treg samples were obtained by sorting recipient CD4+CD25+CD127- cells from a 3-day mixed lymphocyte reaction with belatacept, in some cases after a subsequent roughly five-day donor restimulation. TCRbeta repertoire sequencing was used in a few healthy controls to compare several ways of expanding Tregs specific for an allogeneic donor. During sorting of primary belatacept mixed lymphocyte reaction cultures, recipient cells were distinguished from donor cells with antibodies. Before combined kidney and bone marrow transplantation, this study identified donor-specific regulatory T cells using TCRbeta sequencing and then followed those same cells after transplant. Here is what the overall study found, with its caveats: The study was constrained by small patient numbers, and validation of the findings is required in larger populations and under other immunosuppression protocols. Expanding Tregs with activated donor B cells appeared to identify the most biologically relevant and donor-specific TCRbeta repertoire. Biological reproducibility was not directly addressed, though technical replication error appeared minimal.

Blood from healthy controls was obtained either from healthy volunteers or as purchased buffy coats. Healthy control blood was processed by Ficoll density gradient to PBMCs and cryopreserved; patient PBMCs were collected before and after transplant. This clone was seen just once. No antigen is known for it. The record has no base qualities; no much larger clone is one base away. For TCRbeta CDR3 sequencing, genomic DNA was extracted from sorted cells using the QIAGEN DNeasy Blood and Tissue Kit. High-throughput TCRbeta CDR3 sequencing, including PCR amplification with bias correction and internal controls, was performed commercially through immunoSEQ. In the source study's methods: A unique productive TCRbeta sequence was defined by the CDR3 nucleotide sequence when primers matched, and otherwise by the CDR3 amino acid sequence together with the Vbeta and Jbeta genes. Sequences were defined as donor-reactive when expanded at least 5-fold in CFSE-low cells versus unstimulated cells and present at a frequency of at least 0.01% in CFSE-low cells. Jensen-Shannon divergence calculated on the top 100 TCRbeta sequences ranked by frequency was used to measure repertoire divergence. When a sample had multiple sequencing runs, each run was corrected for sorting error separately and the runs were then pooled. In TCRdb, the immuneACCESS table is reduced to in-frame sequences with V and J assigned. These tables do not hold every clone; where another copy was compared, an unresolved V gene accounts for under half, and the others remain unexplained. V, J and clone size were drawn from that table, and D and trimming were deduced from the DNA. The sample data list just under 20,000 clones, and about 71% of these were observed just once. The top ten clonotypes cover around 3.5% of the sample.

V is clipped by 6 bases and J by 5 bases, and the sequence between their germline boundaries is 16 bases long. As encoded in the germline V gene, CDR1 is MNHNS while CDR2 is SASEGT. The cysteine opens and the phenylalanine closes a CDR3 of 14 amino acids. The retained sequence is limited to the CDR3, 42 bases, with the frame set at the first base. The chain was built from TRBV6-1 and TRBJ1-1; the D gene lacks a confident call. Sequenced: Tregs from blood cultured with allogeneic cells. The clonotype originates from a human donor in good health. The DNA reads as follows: TGTGCCAGCAGCGGTGGAAGTTTAGGAACTGAAGCTTTCTTT. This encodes CASSGGSLGTEAFF.